This record covers a single T cell receptor (beta chain). Its specificity is not known. V lost 8 bases and J lost 3, with 13 bases in between. CDR1 and CDR2 (germline): LGHDT, YNNKEL (reference sequence). The CDR3 sequence is 13 residues long. From the 5' RACE reads, TCRdb called clonotypes with MiXCR, one entry per CDR3 protein. The sample has around 180,000 distinct CDR3 sequences; approximately 17% are singletons. This entry is derived from a study of T-cell memory formation after mild COVID-19. Broader study findings: Among clones contracting day 15 to 85, CD4/CD8 was balanced, whereas later expanders leaned CD4+. Pre-infection memory contained some responding clones, which suggested that cross-reactive memory had joined.

Specimen: PBMCs or a T cell subset sorted from them (not recorded which). The rearrangement uses TRBV3-1 and TRBJ1-1; no reliable D call. The sequence derives from a man aged 18 to 30 who had mild COVID-19 (a few samples of this study predate the infection). Cell type and time point are not known. The CDR3 DNA sequence: TGTGCCAGCGGACGGAGGAAGGACACTGAAGCTTTCTTT. It codes for CASGRRKDTEAFF.